The source of this T cell receptor (beta chain) is a study of T cell repertoires in cytomegalovirus infection (dated by TCRdb to the late 2010s). Describing the broader study: Because public TCR beta signatures pointed to carriage of CMV infection together with the matching HLA type, the HLA type of each donor mattered for the analysis.

Sequencing was carried out with an Illumina HiSeq 1500. TCRdb passed the public sequencing reads through fastp at Q25 and MiXCR, retaining productive beta sequences. Under each unique CDR3 protein, matching rows form one entry showing the most common genes and DNA. The table for this sample lists about 320,000 distinct CDR3 sequences; around a tenth of them were counted only once. Jointly, the top ten make up over 3.5% of the sample. On the study overall, not on this receptor specifically: The ex vivo response was dominated by HLA-C-restricted CMV-specific TCR beta clonotypes, which also provided the single most frequent clonotype in two of eight donors. In both this cohort and an independent cohort of 350 to 400 donors, the cumulative frequency of public TCR beta family members distinguished carriers of CMV infection plus the relevant HLA type.

This clonotype turned up a few times. Its antigen is not yet known. No qualities accompany the bases; no much larger clone lies one base away. The TCR was taken from a human donor in good health (CMV status not recorded). Some clones in this sample may be carry-over from other donors' samples. The sample comprised PBMCs.

The sequenced DNA: TGTGCCAGCAGCTGGCAGGGGAATCAGCCCCAGCATTTT. Its translation reads: CASSWQGNQPQHF. The chain uses TRBV7-2 and TRBJ1-5, and possibly TRBD1, on 6 matching bases. As encoded in the germline V gene, CDR1 is SGHTA while CDR2 is FQGNSA. V drops 4 bases and J drops 4 bases, leaving 8 bases in between. The CDR3, cysteine through phenylalanine, is 13 amino acids long. CDR3 DNA is the only sequence kept; it has 39 bases, read in frame from the first base.